The 3 T cell receptor beta chains reported below all come from one sample, sequenced in a study of patients and donors after allogeneic stem cell transplantation (TCRdb year 2020). The method was RT-PCR. This sample was sequenced with a NextSeq 550. TCRdb's own reprocessing of the public reads used fastp at Q25 and MiXCR and kept productive beta chains. Duplicate CDR3 protein sequences are folded into a single record with the most common DNA and genes. Across this sample there are about 960,000 distinct CDR3 sequences, with about a sixth seen only once. 6% of the sample lies in the top ten. The sequencing sample was made of blood, either unsorted or a sorted T cell fraction (not recorded which). Receptors originate from a human donor who was either an allogeneic HSCT recipient or a stem cell or donor lymphocyte infusion donor (not recorded which). It is not recorded whose cells these are; they may come from a transplant donor.

This rearrangement joins TRBV27 to TRBJ2-7; tentative D call: TRBD2 (6 bases). V was cut by 7 bases and J by 4 bases, with 20 bases left in between. Germline V gives CDR1 MNHEY, CDR2 SMNVEV (reference sequence). This CDR3 has 15 residues. The DNA of the CDR3 is TGTGCCAGCACTCTTTCCGGGACTGGCTATTACGAGCAGTACTTC. Protein product: CASTLSGTGYYEQYF.

The V call is TRBV5-5, the J call TRBJ2-5; tentatively, D is TRBD2 (5 bases). Trimming took 3 bases from V and 3 from J, leaving 12 bases between them. Germline lookup yields CDR1 SGHKS and CDR2 YYEKEE (reference sequence). This CDR3 spans 14 amino acids. The CDR3 is CASSWPPGKETQYF. The CDR3 nucleotides read TGTGCCAGCAGCTGGCCCCCGGGGAAAGAGACCCAGTACTTC.

This clonotype was detected many times. The chain is built from TRBV11-2 and TRBJ2-1; possible D gene TRBD2, 5 bases. CDR1 is SGHAT and CDR2 is FQNNGV in the germline V gene. V lost 4 bases and J lost 6, with 22 bases in between. CDR3 size: 17 residues. The CDR3: CASSSIRTHPVLNEQFF. CDR3 bases: TGTGCCAGCAGCTCAATAAGGACTCACCCGGTCCTCAATGAGCAGTTCTTC.